These T cell receptor beta chains were read from a single sample in a study of cytotoxic CD8 clonotypes in ibrutinib-treated CLL. The repertoire was sequenced with immunoSEQ multiplex PCR; TCRdb's copy has only in-frame clones and lacks some. Found here are about 6,700 clones, around 70% of them singletons; the top ten hold less than 30%. The source material was PBMCs, sampled before ibrutinib treatment. The source of these receptors is a human donor with chronic lymphocytic leukemia. Both conserved end residues are part of each CDR3. D genes are given only for firm matches. Where a row states a size, it is once, few, many or the class of an expanded clone; other rows omit it.

clone size: few
J gene: TRBJ2-5
V gene: TRBV15
D gene: -
CDR3 DNA: TGTGCCACCAGCAGGTACCTAGATGAGACCCAGTACTTC
CDR3 protein: CATSRYLDETQYF

clone size: few
J gene: TRBJ1-2
V gene: TRBV6-5
D gene: -
CDR3 DNA: TGTGCCAGCAGGGACACTAACTATGGCTACACCTTC
CDR3 protein: CASRDTNYGYTF

clone size: -
J gene: TRBJ2-1
V gene: TRBV19
D gene: TRBD1
CDR3 DNA: TGTGCCAGTAGTACAATAGAAGGAACGACAGGGAGTACCCACAATGAGCAGTTCTTC
CDR3 protein: CASSTIEGTTGSTHNEQFF

clone size: -
J gene: TRBJ2-5
V gene: TRBV25-1
D gene: TRBD2
CDR3 DNA: TGTGCCAGCAGTTCCAGACTAGCGGAGCAAGAGACCCAGTACTTC
CDR3 protein: CASSSRLAEQETQYF

clone size: medium-sized
J gene: TRBJ1-4
V gene: TRBV10-3
D gene: -
CDR3 DNA: TGTGCCATCAGTGTGGGAGAAAAACTGTTTTTT
CDR3 protein: CAISVGEKLFF

clone size: -
J gene: TRBJ1-5
V gene: TRBV15
D gene: TRBD1
CDR3 DNA: TGTGCCACCAGCAGGCGGGACAGGGGAAATCAGCCCCAGCATTTT
CDR3 protein: CATSRRDRGNQPQHF

clone size: -
J gene: TRBJ2-7
V gene: TRBV28
D gene: -
CDR3 DNA: TGTGCCAGCCTATCGGCAGGGGCCTACGAGCAGTACTTC
CDR3 protein: CASLSAGAYEQYF

clone size: -
J gene: TRBJ1-2
V gene: TRBV27
D gene: TRBD1
CDR3 DNA: TGTGCCAGCAGTTCCACCGACAGGGGGCTCGGCTACACCTTC
CDR3 protein: CASSSTDRGLGYTF

clone size: -
J gene: TRBJ2-1
V gene: TRBV14
D gene: TRBD1
CDR3 DNA: TGTGCCAGCAGCCGCCAACCGGGACAGGGGGCCTCCTACAATGAGCAGTTCTTC
CDR3 protein: CASSRQPGQGASYNEQFF

clone size: -
J gene: TRBJ2-3
V gene: TRBV19
D gene: -
CDR3 DNA: TGTGCCAGTAGTACTACCAGCACAGATACGCAGTATTTT
CDR3 protein: CASSTTSTDTQYF

clone size: -
J gene: TRBJ2-1
V gene: TRBV6-5
D gene: -
CDR3 DNA: TGTGCCAGCAGTTACCGTGCGGACTCCTACAATGAGCAGTTCTTC
CDR3 protein: CASSYRADSYNEQFF

clone size: -
J gene: TRBJ2-3
V gene: TRBV5-6
D gene: -
CDR3 DNA: TGTGCCAGCAGCTTTTTTGGAGGGACAGATACGCAGTATTTT
CDR3 protein: CASSFFGGTDTQYF

clone size: -
J gene: TRBJ1-6
V gene: TRBV30
D gene: -
CDR3 DNA: TGTGCCTGGAGAAACCCAAATTCACCCCTCCACTTT
CDR3 protein: CAWRNPNSPLHF

clone size: -
J gene: TRBJ2-3
V gene: TRBV6-1
D gene: TRBD2
CDR3 DNA: TGTGCCAGCCACCGAACTAGCGATGGAACAGATACGCAGTATTTT
CDR3 protein: CASHRTSDGTDTQYF

clone size: -
J gene: TRBJ2-4
V gene: TRBV28
D gene: -
CDR3 DNA: TGTGCCAGCAGTTTGGGGACCCAGCTAGCCAAAAACATTCAGTACTTC
CDR3 protein: CASSLGTQLAKNIQYF

clone size: -
J gene: TRBJ1-5
V gene: TRBV11-2
D gene: -
CDR3 DNA: TGTGCCAGCAGCTTAGAGGCGGCGGACAATCAGCCCCAGCATTTT
CDR3 protein: CASSLEAADNQPQHF

clone size: few
J gene: TRBJ1-6
V gene: TRBV30
D gene: TRBD1
CDR3 DNA: TGTGCCTGGAGTGAGGGGACAGTGGCTTCACCCCTCCACTTT
CDR3 protein: CAWSEGTVASPLHF

clone size: few
J gene: TRBJ2-7
V gene: TRBV5-1
D gene: -
CDR3 DNA: TGCGCCAGCAGCTTGGCAGGGAAGAGCGAGCAGTACTTC
CDR3 protein: CASSLAGKSEQYF

clone size: -
J gene: TRBJ2-7
V gene: TRBV2
D gene: TRBD2
CDR3 DNA: TGTGCCAGCAGTGAACGGGGGGGGCCCTACGAGCAGTACTTC
CDR3 protein: CASSERGGPYEQYF

clone size: -
J gene: TRBJ2-7
V gene: TRBV6-5
D gene: -
CDR3 DNA: TGTGCCAGCAGTTACGACGGGACTCCCGGCGAGCAGTACTTC
CDR3 protein: CASSYDGTPGEQYF

clone size: few
J gene: TRBJ2-7
V gene: TRBV6-5
D gene: -
CDR3 DNA: TGTGCCAGCAGTTACTCGATTCAGGGCCGAAGTTACTTC
CDR3 protein: CASSYSIQGRSYF

clone size: -
J gene: TRBJ1-2
V gene: TRBV5-1
D gene: -
CDR3 DNA: TGCGCCAGCACACCCTCGGGGAGCTATGGCTACACCTTC
CDR3 protein: CASTPSGSYGYTF

clone size: -
J gene: TRBJ1-3
V gene: TRBV18
D gene: -
CDR3 DNA: TGTGCCAGCTCACCCACAGTTAGGACGACGATAAGCTCTGGAAACACCATATATTTT
CDR3 protein: CASSPTVRTTISSGNTIYF

clone size: -
J gene: TRBJ1-5
V gene: TRBV6-1
D gene: -
CDR3 DNA: TGTGCCTCACAGGGTCCTAGGCAGCCCCAGCATTTT
CDR3 protein: CASQGPRQPQHF

clone size: once
J gene: TRBJ1-2
V gene: TRBV2
D gene: -
CDR3 DNA: TGTGCCAGCAGTGTCGAGTCTAACTATGGCTACACCTTC
CDR3 protein: CASSVESNYGYTF

clone size: -
J gene: TRBJ2-7
V gene: TRBV27
D gene: -
CDR3 DNA: TGTGCCAGCAGCCCTACGGGGATCGAGCAGTACTTC
CDR3 protein: CASSPTGIEQYF

clone size: few
J gene: TRBJ1-1
V gene: TRBV9
D gene: -
CDR3 DNA: TGTGCCAGCAGCGTAGAAGAGGGATTGAACACTGAAGCTTTCTTT
CDR3 protein: CASSVEEGLNTEAFF

clone size: -
J gene: TRBJ1-4
V gene: TRBV18
D gene: -
CDR3 DNA: TGTGCCAGCTCACCCACAGGGAATAATGAAAAACTGTTTTTT
CDR3 protein: CASSPTGNNEKLFF

clone size: -
J gene: TRBJ1-4
V gene: TRBV7-2
D gene: -
CDR3 DNA: TGTGCCAGCAGCTTAGCCTCTAACCCCCAAGGCGGAAAACTGTTTTTT
CDR3 protein: CASSLASNPQGGKLFF

clone size: -
J gene: TRBJ2-2
V gene: TRBV18
D gene: TRBD1
CDR3 DNA: TGTGCCAGCTCACCGAGACAGGGGAACGGGGAGCTGTTTTTT
CDR3 protein: CASSPRQGNGELFF

clone size: -
J gene: TRBJ2-6
V gene: TRBV5-1
D gene: -
CDR3 DNA: TGCGCCAGCAGCAGCTACTCCTCTGGGGCCAACGTCCTGACTTTC
CDR3 protein: CASSSYSSGANVLTF

clone size: -
J gene: TRBJ1-1
V gene: TRBV18
D gene: TRBD1
CDR3 DNA: TGTGCCAGCTCAGCCGGGACAGCCACTGAAGCTTTCTTT
CDR3 protein: CASSAGTATEAFF

clone size: -
J gene: TRBJ1-3
V gene: TRBV4-1
D gene: -
CDR3 DNA: TGCGCCAGCAGACGAGACTACTCTGGAAACACCATATATTTT
CDR3 protein: CASRRDYSGNTIYF

clone size: -
J gene: TRBJ2-5
V gene: TRBV5-5
D gene: TRBD1
CDR3 DNA: TGTGCCAGCAGCTCGACAGGGGACGGGACCCAGTACTTC
CDR3 protein: CASSSTGDGTQYF

clone size: -
J gene: TRBJ1-1
V gene: TRBV19
D gene: -
CDR3 DNA: TGTGCCAGTAGTATAGCAGGAATAGCCAACACTGAAGCTTTCTTT
CDR3 protein: CASSIAGIANTEAFF

clone size: once
J gene: TRBJ2-1
V gene: TRBV6-1
D gene: TRBD2
CDR3 DNA: TGTGCCAGCATGGGACTAGCGGGGGACAATGAGCAGTTCTTC
CDR3 protein: CASMGLAGDNEQFF

clone size: -
J gene: TRBJ1-1
V gene: TRBV7-9
D gene: -
CDR3 DNA: TGTGCCAGCAGCCCCCATGGGGACTGGAACACTGAAGCTTTCTTT
CDR3 protein: CASSPHGDWNTEAFF

clone size: -
J gene: TRBJ2-3
V gene: TRBV6-5
D gene: -
CDR3 DNA: TGTGCCAGCAGTCAGGACTTTCGGCGCACAGATACGCAGTATTTT
CDR3 protein: CASSQDFRRTDTQYF

clone size: -
J gene: TRBJ1-3
V gene: TRBV9
D gene: -
CDR3 DNA: TGTGCCAGCAGCGTAGGTAAGAGAAGCTCTGGAAACACCATATATTTT
CDR3 protein: CASSVGKRSSGNTIYF

clone size: few
J gene: TRBJ2-1
V gene: TRBV2
D gene: -
CDR3 DNA: TGTGCCGGCGAGGCAGAGGGTACCTACAATGAGCAGTTCTTC
CDR3 protein: CAGEAEGTYNEQFF

clone size: -
J gene: TRBJ2-5
V gene: TRBV28
D gene: -
CDR3 DNA: TGTGCCAGCATCTCCCGACTAGATGGGGGAGAGACCCAGTACTTC
CDR3 protein: CASISRLDGGETQYF

clone size: -
J gene: TRBJ1-1
V gene: TRBV6-5
D gene: -
CDR3 DNA: TGTGCCAGCAGCCTGACAGTGAACACTGAAGCTTTCTTT
CDR3 protein: CASSLTVNTEAFF

clone size: -
J gene: TRBJ2-1
V gene: TRBV27
D gene: TRBD2
CDR3 DNA: TGTGCCAGCACCAGCGGGACGGCGGGGAATGAGCAGTTCTTC
CDR3 protein: CASTSGTAGNEQFF

clone size: -
J gene: TRBJ2-1
V gene: TRBV5-1
D gene: TRBD2
CDR3 DNA: TGCGCCAGCAGCCCTGGGGTACTAGCGGCGAGCTCCTACAATGAGCAGTTCTTC
CDR3 protein: CASSPGVLAASSYNEQFF

clone size: -
J gene: TRBJ1-5
V gene: TRBV5-4
D gene: TRBD1
CDR3 DNA: TGTGCCAGCAGCCTAAGGACAGGGGATCAGCCCCAGCATTTT
CDR3 protein: CASSLRTGDQPQHF

clone size: -
J gene: TRBJ2-5
V gene: TRBV5-1
D gene: -
CDR3 DNA: TGCGCCAGCAGCTTGGCCCACAGGGTGGGAGAGACCCAGTACTTC
CDR3 protein: CASSLAHRVGETQYF

clone size: -
J gene: TRBJ1-1
V gene: TRBV19
D gene: -
CDR3 DNA: TGTGCCAGTAGTCCGCCAAGGGGGGGAAAGGGTTACACTGAAGCTTTCTTT
CDR3 protein: CASSPPRGGKGYTEAFF

clone size: -
J gene: TRBJ2-5
V gene: TRBV5-1
D gene: -
CDR3 DNA: TGCGCCAGCAGCTTGGCCCGGCAAGAGACCCAGTACTTC
CDR3 protein: CASSLARQETQYF

clone size: -
J gene: TRBJ2-1
V gene: TRBV6-1
D gene: -
CDR3 DNA: TGTGCCAGCAGTCAGGGTCCATTCTACAATGAGCAGTTCTTC
CDR3 protein: CASSQGPFYNEQFF

clone size: -
J gene: TRBJ1-2
V gene: TRBV4-2
D gene: -
CDR3 DNA: TGTGCCAGCAGCCAAGATCGGAGCGCTGGCTACACCTTC
CDR3 protein: CASSQDRSAGYTF

clone size: -
J gene: TRBJ2-1
V gene: TRBV27
D gene: TRBD1
CDR3 DNA: TGTGCCAGCAGTCCACCCCCCGGGACAGCGAAACCGTCCTACAATGAGCAGTTCTTC
CDR3 protein: CASSPPPGTAKPSYNEQFF

clone size: -
J gene: TRBJ1-2
V gene: TRBV7-2
D gene: -
CDR3 DNA: TGTGCCAGCGGATACCGTACACCCCCCGGCCCGGGGGTTCTCTATGGCTACACCTTC
CDR3 protein: CASGYRTPPGPGVLYGYTF

clone size: -
J gene: TRBJ1-2
V gene: TRBV15
D gene: -
CDR3 DNA: TGTGCCACCAGCAGTACAGCGAACTATGGCTACACCTTC
CDR3 protein: CATSSTANYGYTF

clone size: -
J gene: TRBJ1-5
V gene: TRBV5-1
D gene: TRBD1
CDR3 DNA: TGCGCCAGCAGCCGGGGGACAGGGGAATTACAGCCCCAGCATTTT
CDR3 protein: CASSRGTGELQPQHF